These 15 T cell receptor beta chains share one sample of origin, sequenced in a study of resident and recirculating memory T cells in vitiligo. Libraries were prepared by immunoSEQ multiplex PCR; TCRdb keeps only in-frame clonotypes and omits some of them. The sample includes 65,000 to 80,000 clones, 90% to 95% seen only once; the top ten take about 5%. Sequencing was done on a sample of blood. These receptors were obtained from a male donor with vitiligo.

The chain links TRBV10-2 to TRBJ2-5; possibly TRBD2 for D (6 bases). The V end was cut by 7 bases, the J end by 7 bases, with 16 bases between. The CDR3 has 13 amino acids. Germline lookup yields CDR1 WSHSY and CDR2 SAAADI. The CDR3 region is CASTAGLGGTQYF. Here the CDR3 DNA reads TGCGCCAGCACCGCGGGACTTGGGGGGACCCAGTACTTC.

This clone occurred once. The V and J genes are TRBV4-1 and TRBJ2-7; TRBD2 aligns across 11 bases. V dropped 4 bases and J dropped 4; count of bases not matched to a gene: 9. From germline, CDR1 is MGHRA and CDR2 YSYEKL. This CDR3 is built from 16 residues. The CDR3: CASSPSVGLAGYEQYF. CDR3 nucleotides: TGCGCCAGCAGCCCGTCCGTCGGACTAGCGGGTTACGAGCAGTACTTC.

J is TRBJ2-7 and V is TRBV18, with a tentative D call TRBD1 (5 bases). The CDR3 length is 14 residues. CDR1 KGHSH and CDR2 LQKENI come from the germline V gene. V dropped 6 bases and J dropped 7 bases, with 19 bases sitting between them. DNA of the CDR3: TGTGCCAGCTCCCAAGGGGCCCGCCTGGGAGAGCAGTACTTC. It yields the protein CASSQGARLGEQYF. The whole variable domain, remainder taken from reference TRBV18 and TRBJ2-7, is NAGVMQNPRHLVRRRGQEARLRCSPMKGHSHVYWYRQLPEEGLKFMVYLQKENIIDESGMPKERFSAEFPKEGPSILRIQQVVRGDSAAYFCASSQGARLGEQYFGPGTRLTVT.

The rearrangement links TRBV7-9 to TRBJ1-2, with unresolved D. CDR3 length: 15 residues. Germline lookup yields CDR1 SEHNR and CDR2 FQNEAQ (reference sequence). The V gene lost 6 bases and the J gene lost 2 bases, with 16 bases spanning the gap. In DNA form, the CDR3 reads TGTGCCAGCAGTGCTTATGCGGGTGGGAACTATGGCTACACCTTC. Protein sequence: CASSAYAGGNYGYTF.

The CDR3 sequence: CASSDPSGSGSYNEQFF. The CDR3 DNA sequence: TGTGCCAGCAGCGACCCTAGCGGGAGTGGCTCCTACAATGAGCAGTTCTTC. This chain connects TRBV9 to TRBJ2-1; 10 bases map to TRBD2. With 3 bases clipped from V and 0 bases from J, the junction kept 6 bases outside the gene matches. The CDR3 totals 17 residues. Per germline, CDR1 SGDLS and CDR2 YYNGEE.

This clone appeared a few times. The genes are TRBV7-2 and TRBJ1-1; D is perhaps TRBD1 (5 bases). Looked up from germline, CDR1 is SGHTA and CDR2 is FQGNSA. V was trimmed by 2 bases and J by 0 bases, leaving 10 bases between them. The CDR3 sequence is 15 residues long. In DNA form, the CDR3 reads TGTGCCAGCAGCTTACAGGGCAGCATGAACACTGAAGCTTTCTTT. It encodes CASSLQGSMNTEAFF. Drawing the rest from reference TRBV7-2 and TRBJ1-1, the complete variable domain is GAGVSQSPSNKVTEKGKDVELRCDPISGHTALYWYRQSLGQGLEFLIYFQGNSAPDKSGLPSDRFSAERTGGSVSTLTIQRTQQEDSAVYLCASSLQGSMNTEAFFGQGTRLTVV.

The J gene is TRBJ2-5, the V gene TRBV5-1; tentatively, D is TRBD1 (5 bases). Trimming left V 0 bases short and J 5 bases short, with 11 bases between. CDR1 is SGHRS and CDR2 is YFSETQ in the germline V gene. The CDR3 has 14 amino acids. This CDR3 is CASSLGGFLETQYF. CDR3 nucleotide sequence: TGCGCCAGCAGCTTGGGGGGCTTCCTGGAGACCCAGTACTTC.

The chain combines TRBV18 with TRBJ2-3; the match to TRBD1 covers 10 bases. Germline CDR1 and CDR2: KGHSH and LQKENI. The length of the CDR3 is 15 residues. Trimming removed 6 bases from V and 2 bases from J; junction bases left unmatched: 5. The CDR3 loop is CASSPGQGSTDTQYF. CDR3 DNA sequence: TGTGCCAGCTCCCCGGGACAGGGGTCCACAGATACGCAGTATTTT.

V usage is TRBV6-1 and J usage is TRBJ2-7; 9 nucleotides align to TRBD2. The CDR3 has 15 residues. Germline trimming cut 6 bases from V and 0 bases from J; bases unmatched to any gene: 6. CDR1 is MNHNS and CDR2 is SASEGT in the germline V gene. The CDR3 reads CASRLFSGSSYEQYF. CDR3 sequence (DNA): TGTGCCAGCAGATTGTTTAGCGGGAGCTCCTACGAGCAGTACTTC.

The chain couples TRBV28 to TRBJ2-7; TRBD2 matches 7 bases. With 3 bases clipped from V and 2 bases from J, the junction kept 4 bases outside the gene matches. Germline CDR1 MDHEN, CDR2 SYDVKM. The CDR3 has 14 amino acids. CDR3 protein: CASSFASGTYEQYF. The CDR3 DNA follows: TGTGCCAGCAGTTTTGCTAGCGGTACCTACGAGCAGTACTTC.

This rearrangement joins TRBV4-1 to TRBJ2-1, with 8 bases fitting TRBD2. The ends lost 1 base at V and 8 bases at J; junction bases unmatched: 10. The germline V gene encodes CDR1 MGHRA and CDR2 YSYEKL. The CDR3 extends over 16 amino acids. Written as DNA, the CDR3 is TGCGCCAGCAGCCAAGCCCCCAGCGGGAGTATGTATGAGCAGTTCTTC. Protein sequence: CASSQAPSGSMYEQFF.

V is TRBV6-5 and J is TRBJ1-1, with 7 bases matching TRBD1. V was pared by 0 bases and J by 4 bases, with 2 bases of the junction left unmatched. Germline V gene lookup returns CDR1 MNHEY and CDR2 SVGAGI. The CDR3 extends over 14 amino acids. In DNA form, the CDR3 reads TGTGCCAGCAGTTACTCGACAGGGCGCACTGAAGCTTTCTTT. This encodes CASSYSTGRTEAFF.

A few counts support this clone. V is TRBV30 and J is TRBJ1-5, with 9 bases aligning to TRBD1. This CDR3 contains 15 residues. Germline V CDR1 and CDR2: GTSNPN, SVGIG (reference sequence). Trimming took 3 bases from V and 5 from J; bases not matched to a gene: 8. The CDR3 is CAWRSPGQGHQPQHF. CDR3 sequence (DNA): TGTGCCTGGAGGTCCCCGGGACAGGGACATCAGCCCCAGCATTTT.

The chain uses TRBV19 and TRBJ2-5; 8 bases line up with TRBD1. CDR1 is LNHDA, CDR2 SQIVND, per germline (reference sequence). V gave up 4 bases and J gave up 7 bases; unmatched junction bases: 8. The CDR3 is made up of 14 amino acids. The CDR3 spells CASSTGQGHATQYF. CDR3 sequence (DNA): TGTGCCAGTAGTACAGGACAGGGCCACGCGACCCAGTACTTC.

This clone was observed a single time. The chain is built from TRBV6-6 and TRBJ2-2; 7 bases agree with TRBD2. J gave up 4 bases and V 8 bases, and 7 bases lay outside the gene matches. The CDR3 contains 14 residues. CDR1 is MNHNY and CDR2 is SVGAGI in the germline V gene (reference sequence). The chain's CDR3 is CASLTREGTGELFF. In DNA form, the CDR3 reads TGTGCCAGCCTTACTAGGGAGGGCACCGGGGAGCTGTTTTTT.